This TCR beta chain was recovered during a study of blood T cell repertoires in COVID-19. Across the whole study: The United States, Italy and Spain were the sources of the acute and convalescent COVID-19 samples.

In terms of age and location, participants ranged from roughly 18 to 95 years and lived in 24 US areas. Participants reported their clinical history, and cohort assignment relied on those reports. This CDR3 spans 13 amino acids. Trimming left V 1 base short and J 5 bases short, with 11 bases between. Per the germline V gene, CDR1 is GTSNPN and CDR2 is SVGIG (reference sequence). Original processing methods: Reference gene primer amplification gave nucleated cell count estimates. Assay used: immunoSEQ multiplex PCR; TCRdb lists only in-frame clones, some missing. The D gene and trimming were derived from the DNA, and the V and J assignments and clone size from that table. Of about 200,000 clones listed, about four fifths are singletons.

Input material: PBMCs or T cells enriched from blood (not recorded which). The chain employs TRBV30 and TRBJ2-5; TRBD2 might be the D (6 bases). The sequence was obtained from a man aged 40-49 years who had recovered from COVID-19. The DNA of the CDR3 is TGTGCCTGGAGTGGACCGCGGGATGAGACCCAGTACTTC. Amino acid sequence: CAWSGPRDETQYF.